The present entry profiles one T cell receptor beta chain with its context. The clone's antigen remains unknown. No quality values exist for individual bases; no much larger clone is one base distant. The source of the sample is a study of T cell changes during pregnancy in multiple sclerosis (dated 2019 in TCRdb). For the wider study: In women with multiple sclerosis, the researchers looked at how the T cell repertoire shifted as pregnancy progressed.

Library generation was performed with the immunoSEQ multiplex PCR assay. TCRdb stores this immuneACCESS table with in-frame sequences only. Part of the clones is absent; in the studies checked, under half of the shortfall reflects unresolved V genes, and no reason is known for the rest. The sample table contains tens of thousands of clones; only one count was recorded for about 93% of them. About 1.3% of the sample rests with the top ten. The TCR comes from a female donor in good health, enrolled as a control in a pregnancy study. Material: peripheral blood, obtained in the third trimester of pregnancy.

The DNA sequence reads TGTGCCAGCAGTCAAGGGGACAACTACTCCTACGAGCAGTACTTC. It translates as CASSQGDNYSYEQYF. The chain is encoded by TRBV28 joined to TRBJ2-7, with a weak D call of TRBD1 (6 bases match). Taken from cysteine to phenylalanine, the CDR3 has 15 residues. Only the CDR3 part of the read is kept: 45 bases, read in frame from the first base. V was cut back by 5 bases and J by 0 bases, leaving a gap of 14 bases between them. The germline V gene encodes CDR1 MDHEN and CDR2 SYDVKM.